What follows are 5 T cell receptor beta chains derived from one specimen sequenced in a study of radiotherapy plus CTLA-4 blockade in lung cancer. Sequenced by immunoSEQ multiplex PCR; TCRdb stores in-frame clones only, minus some. Of about 98,000 clones detected, approximately 78% appear once; the ten largest clones hold approximately 3.4%. This specimen consisted of peripheral blood, obtained from a patient treated with radiotherapy plus ipilimumab. The receptors stem from a human donor with non-small cell lung cancer who had a partial response to radiotherapy plus ipilimumab.

The chain is built from TRBV19 and TRBJ1-3; 8 bases are shared with TRBD1. The CDR3 loop spans 19 amino acids. V trimming: 6 bases; J trimming: 1 base; junction bases outside the gene matches: 17. Germline loops: CDR1 LNHDA, CDR2 SQIVND (reference sequence). CDR3 sequence: CASSQGQGIIVSSGNTIYF. The CDR3 bases are TGTGCCAGTAGCCAAGGACAGGGTATTATAGTTTCTTCTGGAAACACCATATATTTT.

This chain joins TRBV5-5 and TRBJ1-2; 7 nucleotides align to TRBD1. V lost 7 bases to trimming and J lost 6 bases; unmatched junction nucleotides: 12. CDR1 is SGHKS and CDR2 is YYEKEE in the germline V gene (reference sequence). The length of the CDR3 is 14 residues. The CDR3, as DNA: TGTGCCAGCGAACTAGACAGGGTTTTGAATGGCTACACCTTC. Translated: CASELDRVLNGYTF. Full variable domain (outside the CDR3, taken from reference TRBV5-5 and TRBJ1-2): DAGVTQSPTHLIKTRGQQVTLRCSPISGHKSVSWYQQVLGQGPQFIFQYYEKEERGRGNFPDRFSARQFPNYSSELNVNALLLGDSALYLCASELDRVLNGYTFGSGTRLTVV.

J is TRBJ2-3 and V is TRBV14; D is undetermined. Looked up from germline, CDR1 is SGHDN and CDR2 is FVKESK. CDR3 size: 16 residues. V lost 1 base, J lost 3 bases, and 14 bases lay in between. The CDR3 protein is CASSQVRPLGTDTQYF. The DNA for the CDR3 is TGTGCCAGCAGCCAAGTCCGGCCTCTCGGGACAGATACGCAGTATTTT.

This clone appeared a single time. The chain couples TRBV7-3 to TRBJ2-5; a weak D match, TRBD2 (5 bases). Germline loops: CDR1 SGHTA, CDR2 FQGTGA. Trimming shortened V by 5 bases and J by 5 bases, and 12 bases separated the two germline ends. The CDR3 loop spans 13 amino acids. The CDR3 loop reads CASSRTARETQYF. CDR3 bases: TGTGCCAGCAGCCGGACTGCCCGGGAGACCCAGTACTTC.

This clone was picked up one time. The chain couples TRBV9 to TRBJ1-3; no reliable D call. CDR1 is SGDLS, CDR2 YYNGEE, per germline. V lost 4 bases and J lost 4, with 18 bases in between. The CDR3 spans 16 residues. CDR3 nucleotides: TGTGCCAGCAGCTCCCACCCGGGATTAACAGGAAACACCATATATTTT. It translates to CASSSHPGLTGNTIYF.